In its sample, the clone carrying this T cell receptor beta chain was seen once. The data belong to a study of blood T cell repertoires in COVID-19. Study overall: T cells, B-cell-depleted T cells, or PBMCs supplied cDNA or gDNA.

The authors' processing: Counts of nucleated cells, estimated from reference gene primer amplification, were obtained. Measured with immunoSEQ multiplex PCR; TCRdb has only the in-frame clones, and not every one. That table furnishes V, J and clone size, whereas the DNA furnished D and trimming. The table lists around 250,000 clones, approximately 82% of them singletons. Sequencing used peripheral blood. The TCR originated in a man older than 75 with acute or convalescent COVID-19.

CDR3 region: CASSTGTYRSGEQYF. As DNA, the CDR3 is TGTGCCAGTAGTACAGGGACATACCGTTCCGGCGAGCAGTACTTC. This sequence joins TRBV19 and TRBJ2-7; TRBD1 might be the D (6 bases). Looked up from germline, CDR1 is LNHDA and CDR2 is SQIVND (reference sequence). The CDR3 totals 15 residues. The V gene lost 4 bases and the J gene lost 6 bases, with 19 bases spanning the gap.